A selection of T cell receptor beta chains follows, all from one sample in a study of T cells in Graves' hyperthyroidism and ophthalmopathy. In TCRdb, the multiplex PCR reads were re-called with MiXCR into one record per CDR3 protein. The sample carries around 490,000 distinct CDR3 sequences, just under 20% recorded once. Sequencing was performed on blood. The receptor set was obtained from a man between 40 and 49 years old with Graves' ophthalmopathy. Both conserved end residues are part of each CDR3. The order of the fields is clone size, J gene, D gene, V gene, CDR3 DNA, CDR3 protein. A D gene is named only where the DNA matches it firmly. The listing skips clone size in some rows; elsewhere it reads once, few, many or a size class.

few	TRBJ1-3	-	TRBV7-9	TGTGCCAGCAGCTGGGGGGGACGACAGGCGGTGGCTGGAAACACCATATATTTT	CASSWGGRQAVAGNTIYF
-	TRBJ1-3	TRBD1	TRBV5-1	TGCGCCAGCAGCCGGGACAGGGGTCTGGCTGGAAACACCATATATTTT	CASSRDRGLAGNTIYF
few	TRBJ1-2	-	TRBV20-1	TGCAGTGCCATCGGGAGGGACTTTGGCTACACCTTC	CSAIGRDFGYTF
-	TRBJ2-7	-	TRBV5-1	TGCGCCAGCAGCCAAGGACTGTCCTCCTACGAGCAGTACTTC	CASSQGLSSYEQYF
-	TRBJ2-1	-	TRBV9	TGTGCCAGCAGCGTAAGAGGACAGAGGGGTTACAATGAGCAGTTCTTC	CASSVRGQRGYNEQFF
-	TRBJ2-7	-	TRBV4-1	TGCGCCAGCAGTACGACAGAAGCCTACGAGCAGTACTTC	CASSTTEAYEQYF
few	TRBJ1-1	-	TRBV19	TGTGCCAGTAGTCTTCGGGTGCGCACTGAAGCTTTCTTT	CASSLRVRTEAFF
few	TRBJ1-1	-	TRBV7-6	TGTGCCAGCATCGCTTATATCAGGGGCACTGAAGCTTTCTTT	CASIAYIRGTEAFF
-	TRBJ1-3	-	TRBV27	TGTGCCAGCGGCTTTGGTAGGGCTGGAAACACCATATATTTT	CASGFGRAGNTIYF
many	TRBJ2-2	-	TRBV12-3/TRBV12-4	TGTGCCAGCAGTTTGAGGGGGGGTCGTCGGTCCGGGGAGCTGTTTTTT	CASSLRGGRRSGELFF
few	TRBJ1-5	-	TRBV28	TGTGCCAGCAGTTTAAGGTTCGGTCAGCCCCAGCATTTT	CASSLRFGQPQHF
many	TRBJ1-4	-	TRBV9	TGTGCCAGCAGCGTAGCTGGAGGGGCGGGAGAAAAACTGTTTTTT	CASSVAGGAGEKLFF
many	TRBJ2-7	-	TRBV2	TGTGCCAGCACAGTCGGGAACCCGCGTCGCTACGAGCAGTACTTC	CASTVGNPRRYEQYF
few	TRBJ2-5	TRBD2	TRBV29-1	TGCAGCGTAGTTAGCGGGAGAGGAGGAGAGACCCAGTACTTC	CSVVSGRGGETQYF
-	TRBJ2-2	-	TRBV5-5	TGTGCCAGCAGCTTGGCCACGAGGGACACCGGGGAGCTGTTTTTT	CASSLATRDTGELFF
many	TRBJ1-1	TRBD1	TRBV10-3	TGTGCCATCAGTGATTCAACAGGGGGGGGTACTGAAGCTTTCTTT	CAISDSTGGGTEAFF
many	TRBJ2-5	-	TRBV7-2	TGTGCCAGCCACAGGGATCAGTGGGAGACCCAGTACTTC	CASHRDQWETQYF
-	TRBJ2-1	-	TRBV7-9	TGTGCCAGCAGCTCGGTCCACAATGAGCAGTTCTTC	CASSSVHNEQFF
-	TRBJ1-2	-	TRBV11-1	TGTGCCAGCAGCCAGTACGTGGACAATTGGGACTACACCTTC	CASSQYVDNWDYTF
-	TRBJ2-3	TRBD2	TRBV7-2	TGTGCCAGCAGCTTAGTTAGCGGGGCAGCAGATACGCAGTATTTT	CASSLVSGAADTQYF
few	TRBJ2-5	TRBD1	TRBV4-2	TGTGCCAGCAGTATTAGACAGGGAACAGAGACCCAGTACTTC	CASSIRQGTETQYF
many	TRBJ1-2	TRBD1	TRBV3-1	TGTGCCAGCAGCCCCGGGACAGGCACGGGATATGGCTACACCTTC	CASSPGTGTGYGYTF
-	TRBJ1-1	-	TRBV7-3	TGTGCCAGCAGCGTCGATGGGGGGGGTCCCTCTGAAGCTTTCTTT	CASSVDGGGPSEAFF
few	TRBJ1-2	-	TRBV6-1	TGTGCCAGCAGTGACCTCTCGATAGGGGCCTATGGCTACACCTTC	CASSDLSIGAYGYTF
few	TRBJ1-5	TRBD1	TRBV24-1	TGTGCCACCAGTGAACCTGGGACAGGGCCCAATCAGCCCCAGCATTTT	CATSEPGTGPNQPQHF
-	TRBJ2-5	TRBD2	TRBV4-1	TGCGCCAGCAGCCAACCGGGACTAGGGGGGGCAGAGACCCAGTACTTC	CASSQPGLGGAETQYF
few	TRBJ1-5	-	TRBV19	TGTGCCAGTAAGGCATTAGAGGATCAGCCCCAGCATTTT	CASKALEDQPQHF
-	TRBJ1-6	TRBD1	TRBV7-9	TGTGCCAGCGGCCCCGGGACAGCTGACTCACCCCTCCACTTT	CASGPGTADSPLHF
-	TRBJ2-5	TRBD2	TRBV5-1	TGCGCCAGCAGACCCGCGGGAGGGAAGTACCAAGAGACCCAGTACTTC	CASRPAGGKYQETQYF
many	TRBJ2-1	-	TRBV7-2	TGTGCCAGCAGCCAACAGAATGAGCAGTTCTTC	CASSQQNEQFF
many	TRBJ2-7	TRBD2	TRBV7-8	TGTGCCAGCAGCGCCGTGGGGGGGGATTACGAGCAGTACTTC	CASSAVGGDYEQYF
few	TRBJ2-7	-	TRBV6-2/TRBV6-3	TGTGCCAGCACCCACAGCACGGGGCAGTACTTC	CASTHSTGQYF
many	TRBJ2-3	TRBD2	TRBV7-2	TGTGCCGGTTCCCTTACGCTAGCGGAAGGAGGAGATACGCAGTATTTT	CAGSLTLAEGGDTQYF
few	TRBJ2-2	TRBD1	TRBV7-6	TGTGCCAGCAGCTCATCAGGGGGCGCGAACACCGGGGAGCTGTTTTTT	CASSSSGGANTGELFF
-	TRBJ1-2	-	TRBV18	TGTGCCAGCTCACCACAGGGGTCTGGCTATGGCTACACCTTC	CASSPQGSGYGYTF
-	TRBJ1-2	TRBD1	TRBV5-1	TGCGCCAGCAGCTTGGAGGGCAGGGGGCTTGCCCAAAGTGGCTACACCTTC	CASSLEGRGLAQSGYTF
-	TRBJ2-5	-	TRBV20-1	TGCAGTGCTAGAGATGTGGGCCAAGAGACCCAGTACTTC	CSARDVGQETQYF
few	TRBJ1-4	-	TRBV6-1	TGTGCCAGCAGGGAGTCGAGGACTTGGGCTAATGAAAAACTGTTTTTT	CASRESRTWANEKLFF
many	TRBJ2-3	-	TRBV5-1	TGCGCCAGCAGCCCCGCACGGTCCGCCCTCACAGATACGCAGTATTTT	CASSPARSALTDTQYF
-	TRBJ1-4	TRBD1	TRBV2	TGTGCCAGCGCCGAACAGGGGAGTAATGAAAAACTGTTTTTT	CASAEQGSNEKLFF
-	TRBJ2-2	-	TRBV6-8	TGTGCCAGGGTCTACGCGGGGGCCACCGGGGAGCTGTTTTTT	CARVYAGATGELFF
many	TRBJ2-3	TRBD2	TRBV5-1	TGCGCCAGCAGCTTGGTTAGCGGGGGCCCGCCCCTAAGCACAGATACGCAGTATTTT	CASSLVSGGPPLSTDTQYF
-	TRBJ2-7	-	TRBV20-1	TGCAGTGCTCGAAGACCGACTAGTGAGACCTACGAGCAGTACTTC	CSARRPTSETYEQYF
few	TRBJ2-2	-	TRBV18	TGTGCCAGCTCACCCCTTCCTGGGAACACCGGGGAGCTGTTTTTT	CASSPLPGNTGELFF
-	TRBJ2-7	-	TRBV7-9	TGTGCCAGCAGCTCAAGTTGGGGCGAGCAGTACTTC	CASSSSWGEQYF
-	TRBJ2-1	-	TRBV9	TGTGCCAGCAGCGTAGGTCAAGCGGTCTACAATGAGCAGTTCTTC	CASSVGQAVYNEQFF
many	TRBJ2-7	TRBD1	TRBV7-2	TGTGCCAGCAGCGTACAGGGGGCGACTACCTACGAGCAGTACTTC	CASSVQGATTYEQYF
once	TRBJ2-2	-	TRBV11-2	TGTGCCAGCAGCTTAGTAAGTGCTCCCAGGCTAATCACCGGGGAGCTGTTTTTT	CASSLVSAPRLITGELFF
many	TRBJ2-1	-	TRBV7-2	TGTGCCAGCAGCCCAAGCTATAGAGGGCACAATGAGCAGTTCTTC	CASSPSYRGHNEQFF
-	TRBJ2-5	-	TRBV10-3	TGTGCCATCAGCCGATTTTCAGGGAAGGGGCAAGAGACCCAGTACTTC	CAISRFSGKGQETQYF
many	TRBJ2-1	-	TRBV11-2	TGTGCCAGCAGCTTAGATCATATGCGGCGGGACAATGAGCAGTTCTTC	CASSLDHMRRDNEQFF
few	TRBJ2-1	TRBD2	TRBV6-1	TGTGCCAGCAGTACCGTAGCGGGGGGGCCGAATGAGCAGTTCTTC	CASSTVAGGPNEQFF
few	TRBJ2-7	TRBD1	TRBV27	TGTGCCAGCAGACGTACCGGGACAGGGGTTAGGTACGAGCAGTACTTC	CASRRTGTGVRYEQYF
few	TRBJ2-3	TRBD2	TRBV7-8	TGTGCCAGCACCCTGCTAGCGGCCAGCACAGATACGCAGTATTTT	CASTLLAASTDTQYF
-	TRBJ2-1	TRBD1	TRBV6-2/TRBV6-3	TGTGCCAGCAGTTACGGCGAGGCCAGGGGGCCGGACAATGAGCAGTTCTTC	CASSYGEARGPDNEQFF